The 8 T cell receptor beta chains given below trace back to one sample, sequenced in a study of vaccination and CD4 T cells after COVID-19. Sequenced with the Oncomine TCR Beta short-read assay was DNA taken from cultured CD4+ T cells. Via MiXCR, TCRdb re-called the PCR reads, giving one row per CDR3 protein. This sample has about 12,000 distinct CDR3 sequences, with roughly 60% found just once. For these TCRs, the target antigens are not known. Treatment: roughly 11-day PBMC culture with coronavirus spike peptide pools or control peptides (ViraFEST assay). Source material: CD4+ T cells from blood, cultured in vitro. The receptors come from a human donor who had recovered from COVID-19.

As DNA, the CDR3 is TGTGCCACCCGCCGGGCAGGGATGGATCAGCCCCAGCATTTT. Protein product: CATRRAGMDQPQHF. This sequence joins TRBV24-1 and TRBJ1-5; TRBD1 is a possible D gene (5 bases). V dropped 9 bases and J dropped 5 bases, with 16 bases sitting between them. The CDR3 has 14 amino acids. The germline V gene has CDR1 KGHDR and CDR2 SFDVKD.

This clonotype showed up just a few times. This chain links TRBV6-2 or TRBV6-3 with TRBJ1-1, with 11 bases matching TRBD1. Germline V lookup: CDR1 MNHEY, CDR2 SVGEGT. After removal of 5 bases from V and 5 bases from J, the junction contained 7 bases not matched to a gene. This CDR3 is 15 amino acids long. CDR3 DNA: TGTGCCAGCAGTCGTCGGACAGGGGGCAGGACTGAAGCTTTCTTT. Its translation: CASSRRTGGRTEAFF.

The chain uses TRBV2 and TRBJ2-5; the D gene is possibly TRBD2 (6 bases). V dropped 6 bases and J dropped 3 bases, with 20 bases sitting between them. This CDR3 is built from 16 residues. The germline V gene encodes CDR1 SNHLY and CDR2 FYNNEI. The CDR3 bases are TGTGCCAGCAGCCTCTGGAGACTTCGGACTAAAGAGACCCAGTACTTC. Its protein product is CASSLWRLRTKETQYF.

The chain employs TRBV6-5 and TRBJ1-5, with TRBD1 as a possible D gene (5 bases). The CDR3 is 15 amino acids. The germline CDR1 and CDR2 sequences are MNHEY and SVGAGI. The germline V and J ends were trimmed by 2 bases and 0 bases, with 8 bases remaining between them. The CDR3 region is CASSYTDSSNQPQHF. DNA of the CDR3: TGTGCCAGCAGTTACACCGACAGTAGCAATCAGCCCCAGCATTTT.

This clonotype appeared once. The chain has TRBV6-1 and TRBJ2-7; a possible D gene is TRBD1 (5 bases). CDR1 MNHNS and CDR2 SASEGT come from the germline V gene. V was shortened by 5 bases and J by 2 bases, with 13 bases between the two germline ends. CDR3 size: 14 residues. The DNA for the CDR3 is TGTGCCAGCAGTCGCACAGGTAAACCCTACGAGCAGTACTTC. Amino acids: CASSRTGKPYEQYF.

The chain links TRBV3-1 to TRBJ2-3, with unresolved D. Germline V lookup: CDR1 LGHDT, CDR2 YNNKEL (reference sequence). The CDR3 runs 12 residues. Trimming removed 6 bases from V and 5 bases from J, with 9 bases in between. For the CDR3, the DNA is TGTGCCAGCAGTTCCTTGGGAGATACGCAGTATTTT. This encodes CASSSLGDTQYF.

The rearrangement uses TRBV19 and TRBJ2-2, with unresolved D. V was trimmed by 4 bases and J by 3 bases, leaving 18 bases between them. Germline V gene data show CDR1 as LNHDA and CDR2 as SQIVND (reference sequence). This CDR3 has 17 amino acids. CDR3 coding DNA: TGTGCCAGTAGTAGCCCCACCGACATCGCGGACACCGGGGAGCTGTTTTTT. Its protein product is CASSSPTDIADTGELFF.

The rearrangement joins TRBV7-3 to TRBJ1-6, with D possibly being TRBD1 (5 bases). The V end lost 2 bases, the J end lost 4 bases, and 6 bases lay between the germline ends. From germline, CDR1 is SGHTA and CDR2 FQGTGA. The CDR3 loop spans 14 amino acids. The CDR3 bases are TGTGCCAGCAGCTTATCAGGGTATAATTCACCCCTCCACTTT. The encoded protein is CASSLSGYNSPLHF.